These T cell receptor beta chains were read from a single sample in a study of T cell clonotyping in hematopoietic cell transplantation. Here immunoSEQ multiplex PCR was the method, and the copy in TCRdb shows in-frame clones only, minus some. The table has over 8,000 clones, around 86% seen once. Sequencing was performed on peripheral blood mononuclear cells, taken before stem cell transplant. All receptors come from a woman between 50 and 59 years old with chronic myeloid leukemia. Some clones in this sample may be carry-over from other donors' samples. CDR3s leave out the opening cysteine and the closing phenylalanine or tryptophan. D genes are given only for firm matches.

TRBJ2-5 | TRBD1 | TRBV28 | ASSLVTGSLKGTQY
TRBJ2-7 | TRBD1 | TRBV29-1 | SAARDRDFYEQY
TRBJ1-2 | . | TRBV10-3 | AISERTARYGYT
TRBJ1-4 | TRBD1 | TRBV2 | ASRPTGVKEKLF
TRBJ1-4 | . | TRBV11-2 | ASSLVLGRDEKLF
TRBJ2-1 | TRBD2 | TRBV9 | ASSVEVSGSYNEQF
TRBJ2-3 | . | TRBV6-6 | ASSYPGPTDTQY
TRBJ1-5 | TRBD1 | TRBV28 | ATYNPQGQGSH
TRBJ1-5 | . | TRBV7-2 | ASSGDGGNQPQH
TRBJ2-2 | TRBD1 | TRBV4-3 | ASSLQGAGELF
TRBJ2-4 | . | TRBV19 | ASRGPAKNIQY
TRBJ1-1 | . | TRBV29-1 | SVDRDGNTEAF
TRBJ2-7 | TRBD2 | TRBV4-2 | ASSQETSGSYEQY
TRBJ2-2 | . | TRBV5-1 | ASSLSVNTGELF
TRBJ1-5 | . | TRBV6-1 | ASLADPWGHQPQH
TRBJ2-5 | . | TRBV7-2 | ASSSSNQETQY
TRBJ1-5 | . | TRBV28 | ASSLQGSQPQH
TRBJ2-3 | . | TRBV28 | ASSFPRQADTQY
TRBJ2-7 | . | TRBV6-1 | ASSESRSGPRAYEQY
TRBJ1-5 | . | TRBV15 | ATSRSQGPGGNQPQH
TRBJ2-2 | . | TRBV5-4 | ASSSDLGKNTGELF
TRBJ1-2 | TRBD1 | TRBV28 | ASSSGTGAYGYT
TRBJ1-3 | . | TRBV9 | ASSPGRLSGNTIY
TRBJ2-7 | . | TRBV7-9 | ASSLGAGQHYEQY
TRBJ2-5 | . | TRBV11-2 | ASSYNVKTQY
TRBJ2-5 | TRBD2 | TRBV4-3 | ASSQGLAPTQY
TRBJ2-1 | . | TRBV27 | ASSLWERSNEQF
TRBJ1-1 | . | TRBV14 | ASSQEVVGEAF
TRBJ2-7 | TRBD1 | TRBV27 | ASSLGTGPYEQY
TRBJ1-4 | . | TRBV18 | ASSRLRPGNEKLF
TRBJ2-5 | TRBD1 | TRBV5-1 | ASSLQGAETQY
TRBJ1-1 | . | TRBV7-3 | ASSLGMNTEAF
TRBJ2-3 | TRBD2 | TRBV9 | ASSVSPGSGGDTQY
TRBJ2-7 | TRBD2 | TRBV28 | ASSDSGTSGLYEQY
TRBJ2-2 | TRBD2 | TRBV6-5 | ASSYSLGGGTGELF
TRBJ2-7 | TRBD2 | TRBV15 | ATSRDEAGTYEQY
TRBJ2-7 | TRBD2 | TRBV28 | ASTRITSGAYEQY
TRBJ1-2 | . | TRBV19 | ASSPGSTADYGYT
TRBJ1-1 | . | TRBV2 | ASNRNTEAF
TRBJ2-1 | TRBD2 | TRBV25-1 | ASSDPRLAGGNNEQF
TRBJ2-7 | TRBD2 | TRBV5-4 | ASSLGIRTSAPYEQY
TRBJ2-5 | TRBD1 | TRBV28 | ASSAQTGIETQY
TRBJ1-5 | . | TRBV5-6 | ASSLLNQPQH
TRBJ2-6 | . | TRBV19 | ASSTGLSSGANVLT
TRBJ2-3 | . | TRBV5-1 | ASSLVSASTDTQY
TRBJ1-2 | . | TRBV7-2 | ASSLVVGEHQVGYT
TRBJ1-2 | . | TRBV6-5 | ASSPHTDGYGYT
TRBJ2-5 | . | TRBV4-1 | ASSQGLVAYQETQY
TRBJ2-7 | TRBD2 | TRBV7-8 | ASSPPRAGAYEQY